The 20 T cell receptor beta chains given below trace back to one sample, sequenced in a study of cytomegalovirus exposure and HLA in healthy donors. The PCR ran on 60 Vbeta and 13 Jbeta primers. This table comes from immunoSEQ multiplex PCR, and its TCRdb copy is limited to in-frame clones, with some not included. The ten top clones account for around 12%, within a sample of tens of thousands of clones. Sequenced: PBMCs. The receptors originated from a young man in good health and CMV-seropositive.

This sequence joins TRBV9 and TRBJ2-3, with 8 bases identical to TRBD1. The CDR3 runs to 14 residues. The junction had 8 bases not matched to a gene; V was cut back by 4 bases and J by 7 bases. CDR1 and CDR2 (germline): SGDLS, YYNGEE. The CDR3 nucleotides are TGTGCCAGCAGCCCCCGGACAGGGCGGAATACGCAGTATTTT. As protein: CASSPRTGRNTQYF.

As for this clone: Its ends do not fully match the called genes, so a read error is possible. This same CDR3 is encoded by further DNA sequences in the sample. The V gene is TRBV6-1, the J gene TRBJ1-3; the D gene is possibly TRBD1 (6 bases). This CDR3 comprises 14 residues. Germline values: CDR1 MNHNS, CDR2 SASEGT. The CDR3 nucleotides read TGTGCCAGCAGCCAGACAGGTCGCGTAAACACCATATACTTT. Protein sequence: CASSQTGRVNTIYF.

The chain carries TRBV5-6 and TRBJ2-2; D is possibly TRBD2 (6 bases). The V and J ends lost 0 bases and 4 bases respectively, with 13 bases between them. This CDR3 contains 16 residues. The germline V gene encodes CDR1 SGHDT and CDR2 YYEEEE. CDR3 protein: CASSLALEGGTGELFF. The CDR3 nucleotides read TGTGCCAGCAGCTTGGCCCTGGAGGGTGGCACCGGGGAGCTGTTTTTT.

The chain uses TRBV19 and TRBJ2-3, with D perhaps matching TRBD2 (6 bases). This CDR3 has 15 residues. The V gene's germline CDR1 is LNHDA and CDR2 SQIVND (reference sequence). Trimming cost V 1 base and J 2 bases, with 10 bases left between them. The CDR3 spells CASSIAGTFTDTQYF. The DNA of the CDR3 is TGTGCCAGTAGTATAGCGGGGACTTTCACAGATACGCAGTATTTT.

The chain couples TRBV6-4 to TRBJ1-5, with a tentative D call TRBD1 (6 bases). V lost 3 bases and J 7 bases, leaving 16 bases between the germline ends. Germline-derived CDR1 and CDR2 are MRHNA and SNTAGT. The CDR3 has 15 residues. CDR3 DNA sequence: TGTGCCAGCAGTGAAGAGGACAGCGGTCACCAGCCCCAGCATTTT. It codes for CASSEEDSGHQPQHF.

The rearrangement joins TRBV12-5 to TRBJ2-2, with TRBD2 as a possible D gene (6 bases). V dropped 0 bases and J dropped 4 bases, with 9 bases sitting between them. This CDR3 has 15 amino acids. Germline V gene data show CDR1 as LGHNT and CDR2 as FRNRAP. The CDR3 DNA sequence: TGTGCTAGTGGTTTGGTACTGGGGGGCACCGGGGAGCTGTTTTTT. The encoded protein is CASGLVLGGTGELFF.

The gene calls are TRBV29-1 and TRBJ2-1, with D unclear. Germline assignment: CDR1 SQVTM and CDR2 ANQGSEA. The CDR3 length is 12 residues. Trimming took off 0 bases at V and 12 bases at J, with 12 bases between the two ends. CDR3 loop: CSVEETQRGQFF. The CDR3 bases are TGCAGCGTTGAAGAGACCCAACGAGGGCAGTTCTTC.

In the case of this clone: One end of the junction does not line up with germline, which may come from a read error. The J gene is TRBJ1-1, the V gene TRBV7-7; 7 nucleotides align to TRBD1. Germline CDR1 SSHAT, CDR2 FNYEAQ (reference sequence). The CDR3 contains 15 residues. DNA of the CDR3: TGTGCTAGCAGCCTAAGACAGGGCCTTAACACTGAAGCTTTCTTT. Its protein is CASSLRQGLNTEAFF.

The V and J genes are TRBV5-6 and TRBJ2-2; 11 nucleotides align to TRBD2. This CDR3 spans 15 amino acids. Germline values: CDR1 SGHDT, CDR2 YYEEEE. With 4 bases clipped from V and 8 bases from J, the junction kept 7 bases outside the gene matches. CDR3 nucleotides: TGTGCCAGCAGCCTTTCCGGGACTAGCGGAGGGGAGCTGTTTTTT. It is translated as CASSLSGTSGGELFF.

The chain links TRBV16 to TRBJ2-3; TRBD2 agrees at 10 bases. Germline CDR1 KGHSY, CDR2 FQNENV. The V gene end was trimmed by 0 bases and the J gene end by 6 bases; junction bases not matched to a gene: 6. CDR3 length: 16 amino acids. CDR3 residues: CASSQSELAGRDTQYF. CDR3 sequence (DNA): TGTGCCAGCAGCCAATCTGAACTAGCGGGAAGGGATACGCAGTATTTT.

This chain uses TRBV4-2 with TRBJ1-3, with TRBD1 matching 9 bases. Germline CDR1 and CDR2: LGHNA and YNFKEQ. The CDR3 sequence is 16 residues long. Germline trimming cut 1 base from V and 8 bases from J; bases unmatched to any gene: 9. CDR3 sequence: CASSQVGQGKSDTIYF. The CDR3 DNA is TGTGCCAGCAGCCAAGTTGGACAGGGGAAGTCGGACACCATATATTTT.

The chain joins TRBV7-3 to TRBJ2-1; 11 bases line up with TRBD2. The ends lost 8 bases at V and 2 bases at J; junction bases unmatched: 2. The CDR3 contains 14 residues. The germline V gene encodes CDR1 SGHTA and CDR2 FQGTGA. The CDR3 loop is CASLTSGAYNEQFF. DNA of the CDR3: TGTGCCAGCCTGACTAGCGGGGCCTACAATGAGCAGTTCTTC.

CDR3 residues: CASSLKASVYEQYF. CDR3 coding DNA: TGTGCCAGCAGCTTAAAGGCTAGCGTCTACGAGCAGTACTTC. V and J are TRBV7-9 and TRBJ2-7, with D tentatively TRBD2 (6 bases). From germline, CDR1 is SEHNR and CDR2 FQNEAQ (reference sequence). The CDR3 extends over 14 amino acids. V was pared by 2 bases and J by 3 bases, with 11 bases between.

The CDR3 loop is CASSLSMAGQRFTEAFF. Written as DNA, the CDR3 is TGTGCCAGCAGTTTATCGATGGCGGGACAGAGGTTCACTGAAGCTTTCTTT. The V gene is TRBV27, the J gene TRBJ1-1; 7 bases are shared with TRBD1. This CDR3 contains 17 residues. V shed 0 bases, J shed 4 bases, and the junction held 11 bases outside the gene matches. Germline CDR1 and CDR2: MNHEY and SMNVEV (reference sequence).

This rearrangement joins TRBV29-1 to TRBJ2-3; 8 bases are shared with TRBD1. This CDR3 contains 13 residues. In germline, CDR1 is SQVTM, CDR2 ANQGSEA. CDR3 region: CTGQGTSTDTQYF. Here the CDR3 DNA reads TGCACAGGACAGGGAACGAGCACAGATACGCAGTATTTT.

The rearrangement uses TRBV5-3 and TRBJ1-6; D unclear. TRBV5-3 is reported as an ORF; its role is uncertain. V was trimmed by 6 bases and J by 10 bases, leaving 11 bases between them. This CDR3 contains 12 residues. For the CDR3, the DNA is TGTGCCAGAACCCTGCGGTGGTCACCCCTCCACTTT. Encoded protein: CARTLRWSPLHF.

This rearrangement joins TRBV6-4 to TRBJ2-5; TRBD1 is a possible D gene (5 bases). Trimming cost V 3 bases and J 8 bases, with 22 bases left between them. Germline CDR1 MRHNA, CDR2 SNTAGT. The CDR3 loop spans 16 amino acids. The CDR3, as DNA: TGTGCCAGCAGTGAGTTGTTCAGGGAACCCCCTGGAACCCAGTACTTC. Encoded protein: CASSELFREPPGTQYF.

The chain links TRBV6-1 to TRBJ1-5; D ambiguous. CDR1 is MNHNS and CDR2 is SASEGT in the germline V gene. With 2 bases removed from V and 2 bases from J, the gap between germline ends came to 10 bases. The CDR3 is made up of 15 amino acids. The CDR3 DNA follows: TGTGCCAGCAGTGAATTATGGTTAGGCAATCAGCCCCAGCATTTT. This codes for CASSELWLGNQPQHF.

V is TRBV19 and J is TRBJ2-2; 9 bases are shared with TRBD1. V gave up 5 bases and J gave up 6 bases; unmatched junction bases: 4. The CDR3 runs 14 residues. CDR1 is LNHDA and CDR2 is SQIVND in the germline V gene (reference sequence). CDR3 loop: CASSVGQGAGELFF. The DNA for the CDR3 is TGTGCCAGTAGTGTGGGACAGGGCGCCGGGGAGCTGTTTTTT.

V usage is TRBV27 and J usage is TRBJ2-3; 8 positions agree with TRBD2. The CDR3 spans 16 residues. CDR1 and CDR2 from the germline V gene are MNHEY and SMNVEV (reference sequence). Trimming at V came to 4 bases and at J to 0 bases, leaving 6 bases not matched to a gene. The CDR3 DNA reads TGTGCCAGCAGTTACCGAACGGGAGGGAGCACAGATACGCAGTATTTT. Protein: CASSYRTGGSTDTQYF.